This section outlines one T cell receptor (beta chain) sequence together with its context. Its target is unknown. 60 Vbeta and 13 Jbeta primers were used in PCR. As originally analysed: A later analysis tallied approximately 80 million unique TCR beta chains, 10 million to 12 million of them shared. Produced via immunoSEQ multiplex PCR; TCRdb's table is partial and in-frame only. V, J and clone size reflect that table, while D and trimming were determined from the DNA. Of more than 110,000 clones listed, about 78% were seen once; the top ten hold roughly 2.8%. These data originate in a study of cytomegalovirus exposure and HLA in healthy donors. Overall study findings and caveats: For TCR beta chains, V- and J-gene trimming was later linked to a missense DCLRE1C variant.

Per the germline V gene, CDR1 is SGHRS and CDR2 is YFSETQ. This CDR3 has 18 residues. V lost 4 bases and J 6 bases, leaving 26 bases between the germline ends. Nominal health characterized the donors when sampled, though unrecorded immune exposures were likely. Sequencing used PBMCs. The receptor comes from a male donor in good health and CMV-seronegative. The rearrangement uses TRBV5-1 and TRBJ1-5, with a possible D match to TRBD1 (5 bases). The CDR3 is CASSPGGAGRAMSQPQHF. For the CDR3, the DNA is TGCGCCAGCAGCCCGGGAGGGGCAGGGAGGGCTATGAGTCAGCCCCAGCATTTT.